This T cell receptor beta chain emerged from a study of T cell responses to AZD1222 COVID-19 vaccine. The CDR3 contains 15 residues. Germline V gene sequence: CDR1 MDHEN, CDR2 SYDVKM. Germline trimming cut 5 bases from V and 3 bases from J; bases unmatched to any gene: 10. Findings and caveats of the study: Just a handful of people given AZD1222 tested seropositive at baseline.

TCRdb keeps only in-frame clones here, not all; method: immunoSEQ multiplex PCR. The sample lists roughly 100,000 clones, roughly nine tenths occurring once. Regarding this clone: Its antigen is unidentified.

The TCR was taken from an adult who received the AZD1222 COVID-19 vaccine. Sequencing was performed on peripheral blood, taken 28 days after the second AZD1222 dose. The chain carries TRBV28 and TRBJ2-7; 7 bases fit TRBD1. The CDR3 region is CASSINRGGLYEQYF. The CDR3 DNA sequence: TGTGCCAGCAGTATCAACAGGGGCGGACTCTACGAGCAGTACTTC. The full variable domain, in which reference TRBV28 and TRBJ2-7 provide the parts outside the CDR3, is DVKVTQSSRYLVKRTGEKVFLECVQDMDHENMFWYRQDPGLGLRLIYFSYDVKMKEKGDIPEGYSVSREKKERFSLILESASTNQTSMYLCASSINRGGLYEQYFGPGTRLTVT.